This T cell receptor (beta chain) was retrieved from a study of blood T cell repertoires in COVID-19. Study details: Samples of COVID-19 (acute and convalescent) were obtained from the United States, Italy and Spain. PBMCs, B-cell-depleted T cells, or T cells provided the cDNA or gDNA that made up the material.

V lost 0 bases, J lost 4 bases, and 10 bases stayed unmatched. CDR3 length: 17 residues. Looked up from germline, CDR1 is SGHVS and CDR2 is FQNEAQ. Profiled with immunoSEQ multiplex PCR; TCRdb holds only in-frame clones, not every one. Here the sample spans 90,000 to 140,000 clones, over 75% being singletons. Sequenced input: peripheral blood. The source of this sequence is a man in his forties or fifties with acute or convalescent COVID-19. The V and J genes are TRBV7-8 and TRBJ2-3; 7 bases line up with TRBD2. CDR3 coding DNA: TGTGCCAGCAGCTTAGCCCCTAGCGGAGAGCAGGCAGATACGCAGTATTTT. Translation: CASSLAPSGEQADTQYF.